The 9 T cell receptor beta chains below were found in one sample sequenced in a study of T cells in Graves' hyperthyroidism and ophthalmopathy. Researchers took RNA transcripts and amplified the TCR beta CDR3 regions from them. A set of HTBI primers served as the primers for a first-round RT-PCR of the TCR CDR3. TCRdb ran MiXCR on the multiplex PCR reads and lists one entry per CDR3 protein. The sample lists about 250,000 distinct CDR3 sequences, around 20% occurring once. Sequenced input: blood. All receptors derive from a man in his thirties or forties with Graves' ophthalmopathy.

The chain employs TRBV27 and TRBJ2-1; a possible D gene is TRBD2 (6 bases). The CDR3 spans 12 residues. Trimming stripped 4 bases from V and 7 bases from J, with 8 bases between. Per germline, CDR1 MNHEY and CDR2 SMNVEV (reference sequence). This CDR3 is CASSWAGNEQFF. CDR3 sequence (DNA): TGTGCCAGCAGTTGGGCGGGGAATGAGCAGTTCTTC.

This clonotype showed up just a few times. CDR3 amino acids: CASSLDDRPQGFF. The CDR3 bases are TGTGCCAGCAGCTTAGATGATAGGCCTCAGGGTTTCTTT. This rearrangement joins TRBV7-9 to TRBJ1-1; D is perhaps TRBD1 (5 bases). Germline assignment: CDR1 SEHNR and CDR2 FQNEAQ (reference sequence). Trimming removed 1 base at V and 13 bases at J, with 16 bases between. The CDR3 has 13 residues. Full variable domain (outside the CDR3, taken from reference TRBV7-9 and TRBJ1-1): DTGVSQNPRHKITKRGQNVTFRCDPISEHNRLYWYRQTLGQGPEFLTYFQNEAQLEKSRLLSDRFSAERPKGSFSTLEIQRTEQGDSAMYLCASSLDDRPQGFFGQGTRLTVV.

The chain joins TRBV6-1 to TRBJ2-1; TRBD2 aligns across 10 bases. Trimming removed 6 bases from V and 4 bases from J; junction bases left unmatched: 12. The length of the CDR3 is 17 residues. Germline lookup yields CDR1 MNHNS and CDR2 SASEGT. In DNA form, the CDR3 reads TGTGCCAGCAGCCTAGGATATGGGGGACTAGCGTACAATGAGCAGTTCTTC. Translated: CASSLGYGGLAYNEQFF.

Only a few counts were recorded for this clonotype. The CDR3 reads CASGGGMGRSEQYF. CDR3 nucleotide sequence: TGTGCCAGCGGAGGGGGGATGGGAAGGTCCGAGCAGTACTTC. The rearrangement uses TRBV28 and TRBJ2-7, with D tentatively TRBD1 or TRBD2 (6 bases each). Germline V CDR1 and CDR2: MDHEN, SYDVKM. V was pared by 8 bases and J by 6 bases, with 20 bases between. The CDR3 is 14 residues long.

This clonotype was found many times. This chain connects TRBV11-2 to TRBJ2-1; D gene uncertain. The V end lost 3 bases, the J end lost 7 bases, and 7 bases lay between the germline ends. The CDR3 is 12 amino acids. Germline V gives CDR1 SGHAT, CDR2 FQNNGV. DNA for the CDR3: TGTGCCAGCAGCTTGGCAGAAAATGAGCAGTTCTTC. The encoded protein is CASSLAENEQFF.

V usage is TRBV6-2 or TRBV6-3 and J usage is TRBJ2-5; D gene uncertain. Trimming cost V 2 bases and J 2 bases, with 9 bases left between them. This CDR3 spans 14 amino acids. Germline CDR1 reads MNHEY; CDR2 reads SVGEGT. The CDR3 coding sequence is TGTGCCAGCAGTTACGATATAGAACAAGAGACCCAGTACTTC. It specifies CASSYDIEQETQYF.

As regards this clonotype: The junction departs from germline at one end; a sequencing error may be responsible. The chain has TRBV15 and TRBJ2-3; no clear D. Germline-derived CDR1 and CDR2 are LNHNV and YYDKDF (reference sequence). The CDR3 runs to 14 residues. CDR3 sequence: CATSSRKRTDTQYF. CDR3 in DNA: TGCGCCACCAGCAGCAGGAAGCGCACAGATACGCAGTATTTT.

This clonotype has ten or more counts. The gene calls are TRBV2 and TRBJ2-1; possible D gene TRBD2, 6 bases. The CDR3 sequence is 15 residues long. The V end was cut by 2 bases, the J end by 6 bases, with 14 bases between. CDR1 and CDR2 from the germline V gene are SNHLY and FYNNEI. In DNA, the CDR3 is TGTGCCAGCAGTGAAAAGGGGACTGGGCGCAATGAGCAGTTCTTC. Its translation: CASSEKGTGRNEQFF.

Many counts were recorded for this clonotype. The chain couples TRBV18 to TRBJ1-2, with D unresolved. The germline V gene encodes CDR1 KGHSH and CDR2 LQKENI. V shed 0 bases and J shed 3 bases, with 11 bases lying between them. The CDR3 has 15 amino acids. The CDR3 region has the DNA TGTGCCAGCTCACCACCAAGTAGCCGGGACTATGGCTACACCTTC. This codes for CASSPPSSRDYGYTF.